Each of the 13 T cell receptor beta chains below was sequenced from the same sample in a study of T cells in Graves' hyperthyroidism and ophthalmopathy. Amplified regions were TCR beta CDR3 sequences from RNA transcripts. HTBI primers drove first-round RT-PCR of the TCR CDR3. One entry per CDR3 protein, called by TCRdb with MiXCR from the multiplex PCR reads. The table lists roughly 330,000 distinct CDR3 sequences, about 15% of them singletons. The sample was blood. The receptors originated from a man aged 25 to 40 with Graves' hyperthyroidism.

The chain recombines TRBV7-8 with TRBJ1-1; D not certain. Trimming took 5 bases from V and 1 from J, leaving 14 bases between them. The CDR3 length is 15 residues. Germline assignment: CDR1 SGHVS and CDR2 FQNEAQ. CDR3 sequence reads: CASSPSTAQNTEAFF. The CDR3 DNA is TGTGCCAGCAGCCCATCGACCGCCCAGAACACTGAAGCTTTCTTT.

The gene calls are TRBV28 and TRBJ1-2; 8 nucleotides align to TRBD1. CDR3 length: 15 residues. The V segment lost 6 bases and the J segment 3 bases; nucleotides outside the gene matches: 9. From germline, CDR1 is MDHEN and CDR2 SYDVKM. This CDR3 is CASSVFGTGDYGYTF. The CDR3 bases are TGTGCCAGCAGCGTTTTCGGGACAGGAGACTATGGCTACACCTTC.

At least ten counts were recorded for this clonotype. The rearrangement links TRBV5-1 to TRBJ1-2, with 7 bases that match TRBD1. V dropped 2 bases and J dropped 4; count of bases not matched to a gene: 14. From germline, CDR1 is SGHRS and CDR2 YFSETQ. CDR3 size: 17 residues. The CDR3 region is CASSFQPPGAGGYGYTF. Here the CDR3 DNA reads TGCGCCAGCAGCTTTCAACCCCCCGGGGCAGGGGGCTATGGCTACACCTTC. The full variable domain, in which reference TRBV5-1 and TRBJ1-2 provide the parts outside the CDR3, is KAGVTQTPRYLIKTRGQQVTLSCSPISGHRSVSWYQQTPGQGLQFLFEYFSETQRNKGNFPGRFSGRQFSNSRSEMNVSTLELGDSALYLCASSFQPPGAGGYGYTFGSGTRLTVV.

This clonotype has only a few counts. The J gene is TRBJ2-5, the V gene TRBV7-2; 9 bases match TRBD1. V lost 3 bases and J lost 5; bases outside the gene matches: 10. The length of the CDR3 is 16 residues. Germline V gene data show CDR1 as SGHTA and CDR2 as FQGNSA. CDR3: CASSFIGTGQEETQYF. CDR3 DNA sequence: TGTGCCAGCAGCTTTATCGGGACAGGGCAAGAGGAGACCCAGTACTTC.

The genes are TRBV12-3 or TRBV12-4 and TRBJ1-4; D ambiguous. The V and J ends lost 6 bases and 10 bases respectively, with 21 bases between them. The CDR3 has 15 amino acids. DNA of the CDR3: TGTGCCAGCAGCGACGGAGGTAGCCCTCGGGGAAAACTGTTTTTT. Translating it yields CASSDGGSPRGKLFF.

This clonotype was seen a handful of times. In this CDR3 the conserved last residue, phenylalanine or tryptophan, is missing, so a read error is likely. This rearrangement joins TRBV7-2 to TRBJ2-2; 11 nucleotides line up with TRBD2. This CDR3 comprises 16 residues. With V trimmed by 2 bases and J by 5 bases, 4 bases remained unmatched. CDR1 SGHTA and CDR2 FQGNSA come from the germline V gene. DNA of the CDR3: TGTGCCAGCAGCTTAAGACTAGCGGGAAGAACCGGGGAGCTGTTTCTT. This gives the protein CASSLRLAGRTGELFL.

This clonotype is a singleton in its sample. This clone may be a read error of a much larger clone one base away. This chain connects TRBV12-3 or TRBV12-4 to TRBJ2-1; D possibly uses TRBD1 or TRBD2 (5 bases each). This CDR3 region has 15 residues. DNA for the CDR3: TGTGCCAGCAGTTTTTGGGGGAGCTCCTACAATGAGCAGCTCTTC. Its protein is CASSFWGSSYNEQLF.

The table lists this clonotype with many counts. The V and J genes are TRBV7-8 and TRBJ2-3; weak D call: TRBD2 (6 bases). The length of the CDR3 is 14 residues. V lost 2 bases to trimming and J lost 6 bases, with 12 bases between them. Germline V gene sequence: CDR1 SGHVS, CDR2 FQNEAQ. CDR3 sequence (DNA): TGTGCCAGCAGCTTAAAGTGGGAGGTCGATACGCAGTATTTT. Translation gives CASSLKWEVDTQYF.

At least ten counts were recorded for this clonotype. The rearrangement joins TRBV5-1 to TRBJ2-7, with D possibly TRBD1 on 9 matching bases. V lost 4 bases to trimming and J lost 6 bases, with 17 bases between them. Germline V gives CDR1 SGHRS, CDR2 YFSETQ. The CDR3 runs to 14 residues. CDR3 sequence (DNA): TGCGCCAGCAGCCCGGGGGGGACAGGGAGCGAGCAGTACTTC. Translating it yields CASSPGGTGSEQYF.

This clonotype was picked up many times. The chain combines TRBV5-1 with TRBJ1-1; D possibly corresponds to TRBD1 (5 bases). Germline CDR1 reads SGHRS; CDR2 reads YFSETQ. This CDR3 contains 13 residues. V gave up 5 bases and J gave up 12 bases, with 20 bases separating them. CDR3 amino acids: CASSPGDEGLTFF. CDR3 nucleotide sequence: TGCGCCAGCAGTCCTGGGGACGAAGGTTTGACTTTCTTT.

Many counts were recorded for this clonotype. The chain joins TRBV6-1 to TRBJ2-1; 7 bases match TRBD2. The CDR3 extends over 16 amino acids. CDR1 and CDR2 (germline): MNHNS, SASEGT. V lost 5 bases and J lost 9; bases outside the gene matches: 16. The CDR3 region is CASSTTSSNQKGEQFF. CDR3 coding DNA: TGTGCCAGCAGTACGACTAGCTCAAACCAAAAGGGTGAGCAGTTCTTC.

This clonotype was recorded a few times. The chain links TRBV7-9 to TRBJ2-1; 10 bases are a match to TRBD1. Trimming took 4 bases from V and 15 from J; bases not matched to a gene: 6. The CDR3 runs to 12 residues. Germline V CDR1 and CDR2: SEHNR, FQNEAQ (reference sequence). The CDR3 region is CASSSPGQGLFF. The CDR3 DNA reads as TGTGCCAGCAGCTCACCGGGACAGGGGCTGTTCTTC.

This clonotype was counted many times. The chain combines TRBV7-2 with TRBJ2-7; tentative D call: TRBD1 (6 bases). The CDR3 has 14 residues. Between the trimmed V and J ends, which lost 5 bases and 1 base, there was a span of 12 bases. CDR1 is SGHTA, CDR2 FQGNSA, per germline. As DNA, the CDR3 is TGTGCCAGCAGCGAGGGGGAGTGGTCCTACGAGCAGTACTTC. It specifies CASSEGEWSYEQYF.